This is a list of T cell receptor beta chains from one sample in a study of shared clonotypes between healthy human individuals. Some clones are missing from TCRdb's copy, which holds only in-frame ones; the method was immunoSEQ multiplex PCR. Of millions of clones listed, 80% to 95% were seen once; the top ten hold about 0.37%. The sample comprised naive CD4+ T cells from PBMCs. These TCRs come from a man aged 18-30 years in good health. Some clones in this sample may be carry-over from other donors' samples. The CDR3 runs from the conserved cysteine through the conserved F or W. D genes are given only for firm matches. Size values are once, few and many counts, or a class for expanded clones, and some rows have none.

>TRBJ2-7|.|.|TRBV18|14
TGTGCCAGCTCACCACCCCAGGGCTCCTACGAGCAGTACTTC
CASSPPQGSYEQYF
>TRBJ1-1|.|.|TRBV5-1|14
TGCGCCAGCACGGTTGGCCCAGGTAACACTGAAGCTTTCTTT
CASTVGPGNTEAFF
>TRBJ2-7|.|.|TRBV27|12
TGTGCCAGCAGTAATCAGGGATACGAGCAGTACTTC
CASSNQGYEQYF
>TRBJ2-7|.|.|TRBV13|13
TGTGCCAGCAGCTTAGACCCCAGGGCGGAGCAGTACTTC
CASSLDPRAEQYF
>TRBJ2-2|.|TRBD2|TRBV5-1|16
TGCGCCAGTGCCCGGGACTACCCAATAAACACCGGGGAGCTGTTTTTT
CASARDYPINTGELFF
>TRBJ2-1|.|TRBD2|TRBV28|15
TGTGCCAGCAGTAACGGACTAGGGGTCTACAATGAGCAGTTCTTC
CASSNGLGVYNEQFF
>TRBJ2-7|.|.|TRBV2|12
TGTGCCAGCAGTGAGACAGTCTACGAGCAGTACTTC
CASSETVYEQYF
>TRBJ2-1|.|.|TRBV5-1|16
TGCGCCAGCAGCTTGAGGCGGGGCGGGTTCTACAATGAGCAGTTCTTC
CASSLRRGGFYNEQFF
>TRBJ2-3|.|TRBD1|TRBV9|17
TGTGCCAGCAGCGTAGAACAGGGGACCATATTCACAGATACGCAGTATTTT
CASSVEQGTIFTDTQYF
>TRBJ2-2|.|TRBD2|TRBV6-1|15
TGTGCCAGCAGAGGACTAGCGGGTTCAACCGGGGAGCTGTTTTTT
CASRGLAGSTGELFF
>TRBJ2-1|once|TRBD2|TRBV30|16
TGTGCCTGGGGGCCCCGGCTAGCGGGAGGCAACAATGAGCAGTTCTTC
CAWGPRLAGGNNEQFF
>TRBJ2-1|.|.|TRBV7-9|15
TGTGCCAGCAGCGCAGAGAGGGGATCGTGGAATGAGCAGTTCTTC
CASSAERGSWNEQFF
>TRBJ1-1|.|.|TRBV20-1|11
TGCGGAGGGACCGCGAACACTGAAGCTTTCTTT
CGGTANTEAFF
>TRBJ2-5|.|TRBD2|TRBV9|18
TGTGCCAGCAGCGTAGGTCCTAGCGGGAGGGGCCGGGGGGAGACCCAGTACTTC
CASSVGPSGRGRGETQYF
>TRBJ2-1|.|.|TRBV7-2|17
TGTGCCAGCAGCTTAGGGTCTAGCAGCCTCACTGGGAATGAGCAGTTCTTC
CASSLGSSSLTGNEQFF
>TRBJ1-1|.|.|TRBV10-3|13
TGTGCCATCAGTGAGGGATGGGAGACTGAAGCTTTCTTT
CAISEGWETEAFF
>TRBJ1-4|.|.|TRBV29-1|12
TGCAGCGGCTTGCGGGCGGATGAAAAACTGTTTTTT
CSGLRADEKLFF
>TRBJ2-7|.|.|TRBV7-2|13
TGTGCCAGCCGGGCCTCCAGCGTCGACGAGCAGTACTTC
CASRASSVDEQYF
>TRBJ2-7|once|.|TRBV5-1|13
TGCGCCAGCAGCGTTAGGGAGGACTACGAGCAGTACTTC
CASSVREDYEQYF
>TRBJ2-2|.|TRBD1|TRBV9|15
TGTGCCAGCAGCGTAGACAGGGGGAACACCGGGGAGCTGTTTTTT
CASSVDRGNTGELFF
>TRBJ2-3|.|TRBD2|TRBV7-8|15
TGTGCCAGCAGCCGCTCCGGGACTAGGGCAGATACGCAGTATTTT
CASSRSGTRADTQYF
>TRBJ1-3|.|.|TRBV10-3|14
TGTGCCATCAGTGAGTCATATTGGGGAAACACCATATATTTT
CAISESYWGNTIYF
>TRBJ2-3|once|.|TRBV30|17
TGTGCCTGGAGTGCCGGGTCTCTCCGAGGTGGCACAGATACGCAGTATTTT
CAWSAGSLRGGTDTQYF
>TRBJ1-1|.|TRBD1|TRBV7-2|14
TGTGCCAGCAGCTTGACAGGGGGCGGCACTGAAGCTTTCTTT
CASSLTGGGTEAFF
>TRBJ2-7|.|TRBD2|TRBV5-6|19
TGTGCCAGCAGCTTGGCCTCGCTAGCGGGAGGAAACGCTTTGGGAGAGCAGTACTTC
CASSLASLAGGNALGEQYF
>TRBJ1-2|.|.|TRBV18|14
TGTGCCAGCTCAACTGGACAGATAAACTATGGCTACACCTTC
CASSTGQINYGYTF
>TRBJ2-5|.|TRBD1|TRBV27|16
TGTGCCAGCAGTTCGATCCGGGACAGGGAATCGGAGACCCAGTACTTC
CASSSIRDRESETQYF
>TRBJ2-5|.|.|TRBV11-1|13
TGTGCCAGCAGCCGAACTAGCCCGGAGACCCAGTACTTC
CASSRTSPETQYF
>TRBJ2-2|.|TRBD2|TRBV11-2|14
TGTGCCAGCAGCTTTGGCGGGAGCGCCGGGGAGCTGTTTTTT
CASSFGGSAGELFF
>TRBJ2-1|.|TRBD2|TRBV18|16
TGTGCCAGCTCACCACCGACTAGCGGGAGGTCGGATGAGCAGTTCTTC
CASSPPTSGRSDEQFF
>TRBJ2-2|.|.|TRBV28|17
TGTGCCAGCAAAGGTGTTAGCGGTCCTTCGAACACCGGGGAGCTGTTTTTT
CASKGVSGPSNTGELFF
>TRBJ2-7|once|TRBD2|TRBV27|14
TGTGCCAGCAGTCTTACTAGCGGATCCTACGAGCAGTACTTC
CASSLTSGSYEQYF
>TRBJ2-7|.|TRBD2|TRBV29-1|14
TGCAGCTTCCGGGGGGACGATACCTCCTACGAGCAGTACTTC
CSFRGDDTSYEQYF
>TRBJ2-2|.|TRBD1|TRBV7-2|15
TGTGCCAGCAGACCAGGGACAGCGAACACCGGGGAGCTGTTTTTT
CASRPGTANTGELFF
>TRBJ1-1|few|.|TRBV7-9|14
TGTGCCAGCAGCTTAATGGCAGGGGACACTGAAGCTTTCTTT
CASSLMAGDTEAFF
>TRBJ2-1|.|TRBD1|TRBV9|18
TGTGCCAGCAGCGCGTCGATTACGACAGGGTCGTCGCACAATGAGCAGTTCTTC
CASSASITTGSSHNEQFF
>TRBJ1-1|.|.|TRBV28|12
TGTGCCAGCAGTCCAGGGCGGGCTGAAGCTTTCTTT
CASSPGRAEAFF
>TRBJ2-3|once|.|TRBV11-3|14
TGTGCCAGCAGCTTAGATCACCTAGCAGATACGCAGTATTTT
CASSLDHLADTQYF
>TRBJ1-2|.|.|TRBV11-2|13
TGTGCCAGCAGCTTAGCGGGACTTAATGGCTACACCTTC
CASSLAGLNGYTF
>TRBJ1-5|.|.|TRBV10-2|18
TGCGCCAGCAGTGATCGGGGGTTGATTTTCAGGAGCAATCAGCCCCAGCATTTT
CASSDRGLIFRSNQPQHF
>TRBJ2-5|.|.|TRBV11-2|15
TGTGCCAGCAGCTTAGGGAGGACAGTGCGAGAGACCCAGTACTTC
CASSLGRTVRETQYF
>TRBJ2-5|.|TRBD1|TRBV6-5|13
TGTGCCACCACGGGACAGAAGGAGTTGGCCCAGTACTTC
CATTGQKELAQYF
>TRBJ2-4|.|.|TRBV5-1|13
TGCGCCAGCAGCTTGGAAAGGGGCGACATTCAGTACTTC
CASSLERGDIQYF
>TRBJ1-1|.|.|TRBV5-1|16
TGCGCCAGCAGTCAAACAGGTGGGGGTGAGGGCACTGAAGCTTTCTTT
CASSQTGGGEGTEAFF
>TRBJ2-5|.|TRBD1|TRBV10-1|14
TGCGCCAGCAGTAGGCAGGGGGCCGGAGAGACCCAGTACTTC
CASSRQGAGETQYF
>TRBJ1-5|once|TRBD1|TRBV5-4|16
TGTGCCAGCAGCCACCCGGACAGGGGAGGTAGGCAGCCCCAGCATTTT
CASSHPDRGGRQPQHF